This T cell receptor (beta chain) was recovered during a study of spatial heterogeneity in lung cancer. The CDR3 extends over 13 amino acids. The germline V and J ends were trimmed by 0 bases and 3 bases, with 9 bases remaining between them. Germline V CDR1 and CDR2: DFQATT, SNEGSKA (reference sequence). This clonotype was seen at least ten times. Antigen: not known. This beta chain is off target for a library built for alpha chains, so its abundance means little. Study-wide results and caveats: Ubiquitous expanded TCR counts tracked ubiquitous nonsynonymous mutations, and regional counts tracked regional ones. The study found that expanded intratumoral alpha and beta TCR counts tracked tumor mutation counts.

Time point given: sample taken at primary tumor resection. From tumor, nontumor lung or frozen PBMC, whole RNA was taken unsorted for sequencing. TCRdb re-called the 5' RACE reads through MiXCR, storing one row per CDR3 protein. The sample consists of fewer than 8,500 distinct CDR3 sequences, around 6.7% of them appearing once. The source material was lung tumor tissue, sampled at surgery. The gene calls are TRBV20-1 and TRBJ2-7; tentatively, D is TRBD2 (6 bases). This TCR came from a female donor with early-stage non-small cell lung cancer. DNA for the CDR3: TGCAGTGCTAGAGAGGGGGGAGGCTACGAGCAGTACTTC. Protein sequence: CSAREGGGYEQYF.